This TCR beta chain stems from a study of technical replicates of blood from a few donors. The CDR3 is made up of 10 amino acids. V lost 8 bases and J lost 6, with 8 bases in between. Germline lookup yields CDR1 MNHEY and CDR2 SVGAGI. Assay used: immunoSEQ multiplex PCR; TCRdb lists only in-frame clones, some missing. This sample has approximately 79,000 clones, with roughly 91% found just once. The TCR sequence derives from a human donor in good health. The source material was T cells isolated from PBMCs. The chain carries TRBV6-5 and TRBJ2-7; D gene uncertain. The CDR3 DNA sequence: TGTGCCAGCGGTCACGGCGAGCAGTACTTC. It specifies CASGHGEQYF.